The subject of this entry is one T cell receptor (beta chain). Antigen: not known. The sample originates from a study of cytomegalovirus exposure and HLA in healthy donors. Notes on the study in general: From TCR beta sequences, most subjects' HLA-A and HLA-B alleles were reportedly predicted accurately.

Primers included in the PCR were 60 Vbeta and 13 Jbeta primers. TCRdb's table, derived via immunoSEQ multiplex PCR, lists solely in-frame clones and lacks some. The sample lists 35,000 to 45,000 clones; 60% to 70% were seen once. The CDR3 has 13 residues. Trimming cost V 0 bases and J 4 bases; bases outside gene matches: 2. Germline V gives CDR1 GTSNPN, CDR2 SVGIG (reference sequence). This chain connects TRBV30 to TRBJ2-5; the match to TRBD1 covers 7 bases. The sequenced sample was PBMCs. The receptor was isolated from a man in his 60s in good health and CMV-seropositive. The CDR3 nucleotides are TGTGCCTGGAGTGTCTCAGGGGGAGAGACCCAGTACTTC. Translating gives CAWSVSGGETQYF.